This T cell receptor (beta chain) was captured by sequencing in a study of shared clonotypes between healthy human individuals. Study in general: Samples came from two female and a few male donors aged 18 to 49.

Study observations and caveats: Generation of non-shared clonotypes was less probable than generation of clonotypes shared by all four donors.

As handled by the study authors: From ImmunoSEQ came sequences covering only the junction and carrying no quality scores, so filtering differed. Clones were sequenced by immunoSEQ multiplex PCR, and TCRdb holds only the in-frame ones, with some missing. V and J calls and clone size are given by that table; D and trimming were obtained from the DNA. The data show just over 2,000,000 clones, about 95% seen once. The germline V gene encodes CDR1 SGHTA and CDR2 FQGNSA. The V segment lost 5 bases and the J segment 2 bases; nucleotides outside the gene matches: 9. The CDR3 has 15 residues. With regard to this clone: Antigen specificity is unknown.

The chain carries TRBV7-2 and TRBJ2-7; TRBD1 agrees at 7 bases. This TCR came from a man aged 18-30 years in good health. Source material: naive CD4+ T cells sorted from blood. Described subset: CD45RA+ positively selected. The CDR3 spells CASSPRQGGPYEQYF. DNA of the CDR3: TGTGCCAGCAGCCCAAGACAGGGTGGACCCTACGAGCAGTACTTC.